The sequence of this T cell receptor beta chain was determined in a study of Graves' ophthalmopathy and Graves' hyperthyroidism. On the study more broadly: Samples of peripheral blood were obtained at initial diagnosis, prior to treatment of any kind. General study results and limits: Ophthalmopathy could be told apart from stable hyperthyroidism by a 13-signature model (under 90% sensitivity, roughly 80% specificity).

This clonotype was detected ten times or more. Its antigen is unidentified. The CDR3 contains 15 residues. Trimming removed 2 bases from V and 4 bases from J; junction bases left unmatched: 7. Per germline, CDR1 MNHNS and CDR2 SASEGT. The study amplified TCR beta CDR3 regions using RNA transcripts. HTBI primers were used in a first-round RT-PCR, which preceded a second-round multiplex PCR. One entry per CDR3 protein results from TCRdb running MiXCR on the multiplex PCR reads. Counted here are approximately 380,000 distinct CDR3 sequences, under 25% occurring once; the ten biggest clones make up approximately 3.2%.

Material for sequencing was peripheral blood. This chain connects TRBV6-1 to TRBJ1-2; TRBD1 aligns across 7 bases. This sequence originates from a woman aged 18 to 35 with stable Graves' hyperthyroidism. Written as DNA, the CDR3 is TGTGCCAGCAGTGAACTCTCGGGGGACAGCTATGGCTACACCTTC. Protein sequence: CASSELSGDSYGYTF.